The 20 T cell receptor beta chains presented below share a single source sample, sequenced in a study of tumor-infiltrating lymphocytes in glioblastoma multiforme. TCRB libraries came from RNA via three nested multiplex PCR rounds. TCRdb ran MiXCR on the multiplex PCR reads and lists one entry per CDR3 protein. Of fewer than 25,000 distinct CDR3 sequences listed, under 80% are singletons. The sequenced sample consisted of peripheral blood. The receptors derive from a male donor with glioblastoma.

The genes are TRBV6-5 and TRBJ2-1, with TRBD1 as a possible D gene (6 bases). The CDR3 loop spans 12 amino acids. Germline V gives CDR1 MNHEY, CDR2 SVGAGI. Deletions cut 5 bases from V and 6 bases from J, with 8 bases between. CDR3 nucleotides: TGTGCCAGCAGTGACAGGCGCAATGAGCAGTTCTTC. Protein product: CASSDRRNEQFF.

This clonotype is large in the sample. The chain uses TRBV11-2 and TRBJ2-7; 10 nucleotides align to TRBD2. The CDR3 runs 15 residues. Germline CDR1 reads SGHAT; CDR2 reads FQNNGV. J gave up 7 bases and V 0 bases, and 6 bases lay outside the gene matches. The CDR3 sequence is CASSLEASGSGEQYF. DNA for the CDR3: TGTGCCAGCAGCTTAGAAGCTAGCGGGAGTGGGGAGCAGTACTTC.

Regarding this clonotype: Germline is not matched at one junction end, which may reflect a read error. The V gene is TRBV4-2, the J gene TRBJ2-6; D is perhaps TRBD2 (6 bases). In germline, CDR1 is LGHNA, CDR2 YNFKEQ. CDR3 length: 17 residues. The CDR3 region is CASSQVGGISVANVLTF. The CDR3 region has the DNA TGTGCCAGCAGCCAAGTAGGAGGGATCTCTGTGGCCAATGTCCTGACTTTC.

As concerns this clonotype: The junction differs from germline at one of its ends, possibly a read error. The chain carries TRBV11-2 and TRBJ1-1; no reliable D call. The V gene's germline CDR1 is SGHAT and CDR2 FQNNGV. This CDR3 region has 14 residues. The CDR3 protein is CASSLPVINTESFF. The DNA for the CDR3 is TGTGCTAGCAGCTTACCGGTGATCAACACTGAATCTTTCTTT.

To note about this clonotype: The conserved phenylalanine or tryptophan is not found at the CDR3 terminus, so this likely reflects a read error. The gene calls are TRBV29-1 and TRBJ2-7; TRBD2 matches at 13 bases. The V segment lost 6 bases and the J segment 4 bases; nucleotides outside the gene matches: 12. The CDR3 length is 16 residues. The germline V gene has CDR1 SQVTM and CDR2 ANQGSEA. CDR3 in DNA: TGCAGCGTATGGACTAGCGGGAGAAGGAGTAGGTACGAGCAGTACTCC. Translation: CSVWTSGRRSRYEQYS.

The V and J genes are TRBV29-1 and TRBJ2-5; D remains unclear. Germline assignment: CDR1 SQVTM and CDR2 ANQGSEA. Between the trimmed V and J ends, which lost 5 bases and 2 bases, there was a span of 9 bases. CDR3 length: 12 residues. This chain's CDR3 is CSVCSGQETQYF. The CDR3 DNA is TGCAGCGTTTGTAGTGGGCAAGAGACCCAGTACTTC.

The chain joins TRBV10-3 to TRBJ2-7; TRBD1 matches 8 bases. With V trimmed by 11 bases and J by 1 base, 7 bases remained unmatched. Germline CDR1 is ENHRY and CDR2 is SYGVKD. The CDR3 length is 13 residues. The CDR3 is CAVSRDRSYEQYF. The CDR3 DNA is TGTGCCGTCTCCCGGGACAGGTCCTACGAGCAGTACTTC.

This clonotype has a handful of counts. This clone may be a read error of a much larger clone one base away. The chain employs TRBV29-1 and TRBJ2-5; D is ambiguous. CDR3 length: 14 amino acids. Germline V CDR1 and CDR2: SQVTM, ANQGSEA. V dropped 3 bases and J dropped 5 bases, with 16 bases sitting between them. The chain's CDR3 is CSVDPQPNPETQYF. The CDR3 DNA follows: TGCAGCGTTGATCCCCAGCCCAACCCGGAGACCCAGTACTTC.

In nucleotides, the CDR3 is TGTGCCAGCAGCTCCTTCGTGGGCCAGTACTCCTACGAGCAGTACTTC. This sequence encodes CASSSFVGQYSYEQYF. The chain has TRBV11-2 and TRBJ2-7; D is undetermined. The germline V gene encodes CDR1 SGHAT and CDR2 FQNNGV. The V end was cut by 4 bases, the J end by 0 bases, with 16 bases between. The CDR3 contains 16 residues.

The CDR3 is CASSFRARGSNTGELFF. The CDR3 bases are TGTGCCAGCAGCTTCCGCGCCCGGGGGAGTAACACCGGGGAGCTGTTTTTT. The chain employs TRBV11-2 and TRBJ2-2; the D gene is possibly TRBD2 (6 bases). The ends were cut back, 3 bases at V and 2 bases at J, with 16 bases in the middle. Germline CDR1 is SGHAT and CDR2 is FQNNGV. CDR3 length: 17 amino acids. Drawing the rest from reference TRBV11-2 and TRBJ2-2, the complete variable domain is EAGVAQSPRYKIIEKRQSVAFWCNPISGHATLYWYQQILGQGPKLLIQFQNNGVVDDSQLPKDRFSAERLKGVDSTLKIQPAKLEDSAVYLCASSFRARGSNTGELFFGEGSRLTVL.

For this clonotype: A read error may account for a junction end that differs from germline. The chain carries TRBV11-2 and TRBJ2-1; no clear D gene. The CDR3 is 15 residues long. Germline assignment: CDR1 SGHAT and CDR2 FQNNGV. This chain's CDR3 is CDSSSSGVNHNEQFF. CDR3 DNA: TGTGACAGCAGCTCCAGTGGCGTAAATCACAATGAGCAGTTCTTC.

V is TRBV5-1 and J is TRBJ2-6; D is uncertain. The CDR3 is made up of 18 amino acids. Per germline, CDR1 SGHRS and CDR2 YFSETQ. V lost 0 bases, J lost 0 bases, and 13 bases lay in between. The CDR3 DNA sequence: TGCGCCAGCAGCTTGGAGTGGGTTATGAGCTCTGGGGCCAACGTCCTGACTTTC. Its protein is CASSLEWVMSSGANVLTF.

In regard to this clonotype: An end of the junction does not agree with germline; a read error may underlie this. Here the CDR3 DNA reads TGTGCCAGCAGCGCCGACAGGGGCCTACCCTACTTC. This codes for CASSADRGLPYF. J is TRBJ2-1 and V is TRBV7-9, with TRBD1 identical over 8 bases. CDR1 and CDR2 from the germline V gene are SEHNR and FQNEAQ (reference sequence). This CDR3 region has 12 residues.

A word on this clonotype: Relative to the germline gene, one junction end is altered; a read error may explain this. V is TRBV11-2 and J is TRBJ2-1; D ambiguous. This CDR3 contains 15 residues. Germline V gives CDR1 SGHAT, CDR2 FQNNGV. CDR3 amino acids: CASILDLSSYNEQFF. Written as DNA, the CDR3 is TGTGCCAGCATCTTAGACCTTAGCTCCTACAATGAGCAGTTCTTC.

The chain links TRBV7-3 to TRBJ2-5; D may be TRBD1 (5 bases). CDR3 length: 14 amino acids. V lost 5 bases, J lost 0 bases, and 10 bases lay in between. Per the germline V gene, CDR1 is SGHTA and CDR2 is FQGTGA. CDR3 nucleotides: TGTGCCAGCAGCGCCAGGGTGAACCAAGAGACCCAGTACTTC. Translated: CASSARVNQETQYF.

The gene calls are TRBV6-5 and TRBJ2-3; 7 nucleotides align to TRBD2. Germline CDR1 reads MNHEY; CDR2 reads SVGAGI. This CDR3 region has 15 residues. J gave up 2 bases and V 5 bases, and 7 bases lay outside the gene matches. CDR3 sequence reads: CASSRGVPITDTQYF. The CDR3 DNA reads TGTGCCAGCAGTCGGGGGGTTCCTATCACAGATACGCAGTATTTT.

This clonotype came up many times. The DNA of the CDR3 is TGTGCCTGGAGTACAACTCGGGAGCAGTACTTC. This translates into CAWSTTREQYF. V is TRBV30 and J is TRBJ2-7; D is unresolved. Germline V gene lookup returns CDR1 GTSNPN and CDR2 SVGIG (reference sequence). V shed 2 bases and J shed 7 bases, with 9 bases lying between them. The CDR3 totals 11 residues.

In its sample, this clonotype was seen a few times. This chain connects TRBV11-1 to TRBJ2-7; 9 positions match TRBD1. The V and J ends lost 8 bases and 5 bases, in that order; junction bases with no gene match: 4. The CDR3 length is 12 residues. Germline V gives CDR1 SGHAT, CDR2 FQDESV (reference sequence). For the CDR3, the DNA is TGTGCCAGCCGGACAGGGGATGACGAGCAGTACTTC. The encoded protein is CASRTGDDEQYF.

This chain uses TRBV20-1 with TRBJ2-1; TRBD2 matches 8 bases. Looked up from germline, CDR1 is DFQATT and CDR2 is SNEGSKA (reference sequence). J gave up 11 bases and V 5 bases, and 11 bases lay outside the gene matches. The CDR3 runs to 13 residues. The CDR3 coding sequence is TGCAGTGCTGTCAGCGGGAGTATGAATAAGCAGTTCTTC. Protein sequence: CSAVSGSMNKQFF.

CDR3: CASSPLGGGVNGELFF. CDR3 DNA: TGCGCCAGCAGCCCCTTAGGGGGAGGCGTTAACGGGGAGCTGTTTTTT. This chain links TRBV5-1 with TRBJ2-2; D tentatively fits TRBD1 or TRBD2 (6 bases each). In germline, CDR1 is SGHRS, CDR2 YFSETQ. With 4 bases removed from V and 7 bases from J, the gap between germline ends came to 20 bases. The CDR3 spans 16 residues.